This record looks at one T cell receptor (beta chain) sequence and its context. The antigen is not known. There are 18 residues in the CDR3. The V gene's germline CDR1 is LGHNT and CDR2 FRNRAP. V lost 3 bases and J 0 bases, leaving 21 bases between the germline ends. This record belongs to a study of cytomegalovirus exposure and HLA in healthy donors. Whole-study results and caveats: Cytomegalovirus status was reportedly diagnosed by the classifier with high sensitivity and specificity.

Profiled with immunoSEQ multiplex PCR; TCRdb holds only in-frame clones, not every one. The sample shows 67,000 or so clones, roughly 94% of them seen only once. The source material was PBMCs. This TCR was recovered from a young man in good health and CMV-seropositive. The chain couples TRBV12-5 to TRBJ2-7, with a possible D match to TRBD2 (6 bases). The CDR3 nucleotides read TGTGCTAGTGGTTTATTCAGACTAGAAGGGGTCAGCTCCTACGAGCAGTACTTC. Residues: CASGLFRLEGVSSYEQYF.